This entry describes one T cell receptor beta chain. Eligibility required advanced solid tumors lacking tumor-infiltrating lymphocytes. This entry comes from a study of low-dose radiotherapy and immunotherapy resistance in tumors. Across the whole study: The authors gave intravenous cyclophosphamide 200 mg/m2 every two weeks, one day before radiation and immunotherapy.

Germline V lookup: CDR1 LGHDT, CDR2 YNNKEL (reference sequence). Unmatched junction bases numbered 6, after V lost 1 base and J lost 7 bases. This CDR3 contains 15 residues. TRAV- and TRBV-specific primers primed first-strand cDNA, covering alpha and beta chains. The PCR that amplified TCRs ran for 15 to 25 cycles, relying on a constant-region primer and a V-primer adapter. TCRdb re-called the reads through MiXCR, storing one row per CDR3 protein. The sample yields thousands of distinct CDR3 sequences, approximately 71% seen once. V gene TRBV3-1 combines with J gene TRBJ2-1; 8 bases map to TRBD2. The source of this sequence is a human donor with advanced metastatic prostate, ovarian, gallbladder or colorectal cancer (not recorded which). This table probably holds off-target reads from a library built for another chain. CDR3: CASSQGISGINEQFF. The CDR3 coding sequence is TGTGCCAGCAGCCAAGGGATTAGCGGGATTAATGAGCAGTTCTTC.